Each of the 15 T cell receptor beta chains below was sequenced from the same sample in a study of T cell changes during pregnancy in multiple sclerosis. Libraries were prepared by immunoSEQ multiplex PCR; TCRdb keeps only in-frame clonotypes and omits some of them. Counted here are roughly 77,000 clones, 80% to 95% occurring once; the ten biggest clones make up roughly 2.1%. This specimen consisted of peripheral blood, obtained in the second trimester of pregnancy. These receptors were collected from a female donor with multiple sclerosis, enrolled in a pregnancy study.

This clone appeared a few times. The rearrangement joins TRBV7-3 to TRBJ2-2; 7 positions match TRBD1. Germline trimming cut 5 bases from V and 3 bases from J; bases unmatched to any gene: 3. CDR1 and CDR2 (germline): SGHTA, FQGTGA. There are 14 residues in the CDR3. CDR3 residues: CASSHDRDTGELFF. CDR3 nucleotide sequence: TGTGCCAGCAGCCATGACAGGGACACCGGGGAGCTGTTTTTT.

As concerns this clone: One end of the junction is discordant with germline, which a read error may explain. This chain connects TRBV4-2 to TRBJ2-2; either TRBD1 or TRBD2 may fit D (5 bases each). Germline V gene lookup returns CDR1 LGHNA and CDR2 YNFKEQ. The CDR3 runs to 15 residues. The CDR3: CASRQGLQGTGELFF. CDR3 nucleotide sequence: TGTGCCAGCAGGCAAGGACTTCAGGGCACCGGGGAGCTGTTTTTT.

The rearrangement links TRBV4-3 to TRBJ1-2; D is perhaps TRBD1 (6 bases). Germline V gene sequence: CDR1 LGHNA, CDR2 YSLEER. Trimming took off 0 bases at V and 13 bases at J, with 15 bases between the two ends. The CDR3 is 13 amino acids. CDR3 protein: CASSQDWDTLTTF. The CDR3 nucleotides read TGCGCCAGCAGCCAAGATTGGGACACTCTTACCACCTTC.

The V gene is TRBV19, the J gene TRBJ2-7; possibly TRBD1 for D (6 bases). This CDR3 has 14 amino acids. Germline values: CDR1 LNHDA, CDR2 SQIVND (reference sequence). The germline V and J ends were trimmed by 3 bases and 2 bases, with 11 bases remaining between them. CDR3 region: CASSMTGSPYEQYF. The CDR3, as DNA: TGTGCCAGTAGTATGACAGGCTCTCCCTACGAGCAGTACTTC. Looking up the rest from reference TRBV19 and TRBJ2-7 gives the full variable domain: DGGITQSPKYLFRKEGQNVTLSCEQNLNHDAMYWYRQDPGQGLRLIYYSQIVNDFQKGDIAEGYSVSREKKESFPLTVTSAQKNPTAFYLCASSMTGSPYEQYFGPGTRLTVT.

The chain couples TRBV12-5 to TRBJ2-2; perhaps TRBD2 as D (5 bases). Germline V gene sequence: CDR1 LGHNT, CDR2 FRNRAP. V was cut by 1 base and J by 12 bases, with 9 bases left in between. The CDR3 has 12 amino acids. CDR3 in amino acids: CASGLDGIKLFF. The CDR3 DNA follows: TGTGCTAGTGGTTTGGACGGGATTAAGCTGTTTTTT. Variable domain in full (rest from reference TRBV12-5 and TRBJ2-2): DARVTQTPRHKVTEMGQEVTMRCQPILGHNTVFWYRQTMMQGLELLAYFRNRAPLDDSGMPKDRFSAEMPDATLATLKIQPSEPRDSAVYFCASGLDGIKLFFGEGSRLTVL.

The chain employs TRBV13 and TRBJ2-7, with unresolved D. The V gene's germline CDR1 is PRHDT and CDR2 FYEKMQ (reference sequence). The CDR3 consists of 15 residues. Trimming removed 0 bases from V and 2 bases from J, with 11 bases in between. This chain's CDR3 is CASSLGLSPTYEQYF. In DNA, the CDR3 is TGTGCCAGCAGCTTAGGACTCTCCCCCACCTACGAGCAGTACTTC. The full variable domain, rest sourced from reference TRBV13 and TRBJ2-7, is AAGVIQSPRHLIKEKRETATLKCYPIPRHDTVYWYQQGPGQDPQFLISFYEKMQSDKGSIPDRFSAQQFSDYHSELNMSSLELGDSALYFCASSLGLSPTYEQYFGPGTRLTVT.

V and J are TRBV6-1 and TRBJ2-7; the match to TRBD2 covers 10 bases. The CDR3 extends over 15 amino acids. V dropped 3 bases and J dropped 5; count of bases not matched to a gene: 7. CDR1 is MNHNS and CDR2 is SASEGT in the germline V gene. The DNA of the CDR3 is TGTGCCAGCAGTGAGTTTCGACTAGCGGGTGACGAGCAGTACTTC. This gives the protein CASSEFRLAGDEQYF.

This clone was recorded only once. The gene calls are TRBV28 and TRBJ2-1; 12 positions match TRBD1. Trimming cost V 0 bases and J 7 bases; bases outside gene matches: 4. Germline V lookup: CDR1 MDHEN, CDR2 SYDVKM. This CDR3 comprises 16 residues. The CDR3 spells CASSLWGTGGGNEQFF. CDR3 coding DNA: TGTGCCAGCAGTTTATGGGGGACAGGGGGCGGGAATGAGCAGTTCTTC.

The chain employs TRBV6-5 and TRBJ2-7; D unclear. Germline values: CDR1 MNHEY, CDR2 SVGAGI. The CDR3 extends over 14 amino acids. V lost 5 bases, J lost 3 bases, and 14 bases lay in between. In nucleotides, the CDR3 is TGTGCCAGCAGTCCCTCCCCGGAGAACTACGAGCAGTACTTC. Translated, it gives CASSPSPENYEQYF.

The chain recombines TRBV18 with TRBJ1-3; weak D call: TRBD1 (6 bases). V lost 4 bases to trimming and J lost 0 bases, with 19 bases between them. Germline V gene sequence: CDR1 KGHSH, CDR2 LQKENI. The CDR3 length is 18 residues. This chain's CDR3 is CASSQGPTGVSSGNTIYF. The DNA of the CDR3 is TGTGCCAGCTCACAGGGCCCGACAGGCGTAAGCTCTGGAAACACCATATATTTT.

The chain links TRBV15 to TRBJ1-6, with 9 positions matching TRBD1. The J segment lost 10 bases and the V segment lost 0 bases, leaving 10 bases of the junction unmatched. The CDR3 is 17 residues long. Looked up from germline, CDR1 is LNHNV and CDR2 is YYDKDF (reference sequence). CDR3 amino acids: CATSREEWDRVFSPLHF. In nucleotides, the CDR3 is TGTGCCACCAGCAGAGAAGAATGGGACAGGGTCTTCTCACCCCTCCACTTT.

The rearrangement joins TRBV6-5 to TRBJ1-1; D is undetermined. V dropped 7 bases and J dropped 5 bases, with 14 bases sitting between them. In germline, CDR1 is MNHEY, CDR2 SVGAGI. CDR3 length: 13 residues. The CDR3 nucleotides are TGTGCCAGCATCGCCCGGTCGAGGACTGAAGCTTTCTTT. Its protein is CASIARSRTEAFF.

This chain uses TRBV27 with TRBJ2-5; TRBD2 might be the D (5 bases). CDR3 size: 13 residues. Trimming stripped 6 bases from V and 2 bases from J, with 10 bases between. CDR1 and CDR2 (germline): MNHEY, SMNVEV (reference sequence). The CDR3 DNA sequence: TGTGCCAGCAGATCCGGGGTTCAAGAGACCCAGTACTTC. Amino acid sequence: CASRSGVQETQYF.

This chain joins TRBV5-4 and TRBJ2-7; D is perhaps TRBD1 (6 bases). V lost 7 bases to trimming and J lost 2 bases, with 25 bases between them. The CDR3 is 17 amino acids. CDR1 is SGHNT and CDR2 is YYREEE in the germline V gene (reference sequence). CDR3 sequence (DNA): TGTGCCAGCTCCTCCCTGGGGGTGGTTACAGGGACCTACGAGCAGTACTTC. It is translated as CASSSLGVVTGTYEQYF.

The rearrangement uses TRBV7-9 and TRBJ2-1, with TRBD2 matching over 11 bases. This CDR3 is built from 19 residues. Trimming removed 5 bases from V and 0 bases from J; junction bases left unmatched: 12. Germline CDR1 and CDR2: SEHNR and FQNEAQ (reference sequence). The CDR3 DNA follows: TGTGCCAGCAGCGGAGACGGGACTAGCGGACCCTACTCCTACAATGAGCAGTTCTTC. Translation: CASSGDGTSGPYSYNEQFF.